This TCR beta chain was retrieved from a study of a mutant IDH1 vaccine in newly diagnosed glioma. Study in general: Males made up approximately 62% and females approximately 38% of treated patients, whose mean age was around 40 years.

Described time point: week 23, last vaccination. Topical imiquimod was applied with each vaccine dose, which held 300 ug of mutant IDH1 20-mer peptide. As regards this clone: Its antigen is currently unknown.

Produced via immunoSEQ multiplex PCR; TCRdb's table is partial and in-frame only. The profile covers 58,000 or so clones, with around 87% appearing a single time and 1.3% to 1.5% taken by the ten largest. The germline V and J ends were trimmed by 3 bases and 3 bases, with 6 bases remaining between them. This CDR3 region has 13 residues. The germline V gene encodes CDR1 SGHVS and CDR2 FQNEAQ. The chain joins TRBV7-8 to TRBJ2-4; the D gene is possibly TRBD2 (6 bases). Sequenced material: PBMCs, taken from a glioma patient whose treatment included an IDH1 peptide vaccine. This clonotype originated in a man aged 35-49 years with glioma. The CDR3 region is CASSFSGKNIQYF. The CDR3 nucleotides read TGTGCCAGCAGCTTTAGCGGCAAAAACATTCAGTACTTC.